These 7 T cell receptor beta chains were sequenced from one sample in a study of T-cell reconstitution after alpha-beta-depleted transplantation in children. Unique molecular identifiers featured in how the TCRbeta library was prepared. TCRdb ran MiXCR on the PCR reads and lists one entry per CDR3 protein. The sample comprises around 700,000 distinct CDR3 sequences, less than 15% of which are singletons, and 0.75% to 0.85% rests with the top ten. The specimen was PBMCs, collected before TCRalphabeta/CD19-depleted stem cell transplant. The receptors stem from a girl aged 2 to 9 with congenital amegakaryocytic thrombocytopenia, due to receive a stem cell transplant.

The sample holds many counts of this clonotype. The chain combines TRBV5-1 with TRBJ1-6, with a tentative D call TRBD1 (6 bases). Germline V lookup: CDR1 SGHRS, CDR2 YFSETQ. The length of the CDR3 is 13 residues. V was shortened by 7 bases and J by 6 bases, with 11 bases between the two germline ends. The CDR3 nucleotides are TGCGCCAGCGGAACAGGGAGTAATTCACCCCTCCACTTT. Protein product: CASGTGSNSPLHF.

This chain connects TRBV5-4 to TRBJ1-2; D may be TRBD1 (6 bases). The length of the CDR3 is 13 residues. CDR1 SGHNT and CDR2 YYREEE come from the germline V gene (reference sequence). V was shortened by 2 bases and J by 6 bases, with 11 bases between the two germline ends. The CDR3 reads CASSLQGTHGYTF. In nucleotides, the CDR3 is TGTGCCAGCAGCTTACAGGGTACCCATGGCTACACCTTC.

Many counts were recorded for this clonotype. The chain links TRBV11-2 to TRBJ1-2; D not certain. CDR3 length equals 13 residues. Germline V gives CDR1 SGHAT, CDR2 FQNNGV. V gave up 0 bases and J gave up 8 bases, with 10 bases separating them. The CDR3 DNA sequence: TGTGCCAGCAGCTTAGATTATTCGAGCGGCTACACCTTC. Translating gives CASSLDYSSGYTF.

This clonotype was seen ten or more times. The gene calls are TRBV20-1 and TRBJ2-1, with TRBD2 matching 11 bases. There are 14 residues in the CDR3. J was trimmed by 7 bases and V by 3 bases; bases with no gene match: 5. The V gene's germline CDR1 is DFQATT and CDR2 SNEGSKA (reference sequence). The CDR3 region has the DNA TGCAGTGCTAGGTTAGCGGGAGGGCCGAATGAGCAGTTCTTC. Its translation is CSARLAGGPNEQFF.

This clonotype is a singleton in its sample. This could be a read error, since a much larger clone is one nucleotide away. As DNA, the CDR3 is TGCAGTGCTAGCGATACGGTTTTTTACCAAGAGACCCAGTACTTC. Encoded protein: CSASDTVFYQETQYF. The chain has TRBV20-1 and TRBJ2-5, with D hard to call. V was cut by 3 bases and J by 0 bases, with 14 bases left in between. Germline CDR1 and CDR2: DFQATT and SNEGSKA (reference sequence). The CDR3 has 15 amino acids.

There are many counts of this clonotype. V gene TRBV5-6 combines with J gene TRBJ2-1; D may be TRBD1 or TRBD2 (5 bases each). Germline CDR1 SGHDT, CDR2 YYEEEE. This CDR3 spans 15 amino acids. V was cut by 2 bases and J by 6 bases, with 15 bases left in between. This CDR3 reads CASSFPGRVFNEQFF. CDR3 DNA sequence: TGTGCCAGCAGCTTTCCGGGACGAGTTTTCAATGAGCAGTTCTTC.

For the CDR3, the DNA is TGTGCCAGCAGTTACTCTGTGGGACAGGCCTACGAGCAGTACTTC. Translated: CASSYSVGQAYEQYF. The chain employs TRBV6-5 and TRBJ2-7; 8 bases map to TRBD1. Germline values: CDR1 MNHEY, CDR2 SVGAGI. With V trimmed by 0 bases and J by 2 bases, 3 bases remained unmatched. The CDR3 runs to 15 residues.